This TCR beta chain was found in a study of cytomegalovirus exposure and HLA in healthy donors. At the level of the study: The use of the same platform for the 100 to 150 validation repertoires and the roughly 630 first-cohort repertoires was reported by a later analysis.

The donors were members of the validation cohort, which comprised about 130 subjects and was separate from the first cohort of 600 to 850 subjects. Repertoires were generated with immunoSEQ multiplex PCR, while TCRdb's copy carries only in-frame clones and drops some. This sample has under 200,000 clones, with approximately 96% found just once. Sequenced input: PBMCs. The clonotype comes from a woman aged 18-35 years in good health and CMV-seronegative.

Here the CDR3 DNA reads TGTGCCAGCAGCTTATTTGGCGGGGTCACAGATACGCAGTATTTT. It is translated as CASSLFGGVTDTQYF. The chain employs TRBV7-3 and TRBJ2-3, with a weak D call TRBD2 (6 bases). The germline gives CDR1 SGHTA, CDR2 FQGTGA. V was clipped by 2 bases and J by 2 bases, with 11 bases between them. The CDR3 sequence is 15 residues long.